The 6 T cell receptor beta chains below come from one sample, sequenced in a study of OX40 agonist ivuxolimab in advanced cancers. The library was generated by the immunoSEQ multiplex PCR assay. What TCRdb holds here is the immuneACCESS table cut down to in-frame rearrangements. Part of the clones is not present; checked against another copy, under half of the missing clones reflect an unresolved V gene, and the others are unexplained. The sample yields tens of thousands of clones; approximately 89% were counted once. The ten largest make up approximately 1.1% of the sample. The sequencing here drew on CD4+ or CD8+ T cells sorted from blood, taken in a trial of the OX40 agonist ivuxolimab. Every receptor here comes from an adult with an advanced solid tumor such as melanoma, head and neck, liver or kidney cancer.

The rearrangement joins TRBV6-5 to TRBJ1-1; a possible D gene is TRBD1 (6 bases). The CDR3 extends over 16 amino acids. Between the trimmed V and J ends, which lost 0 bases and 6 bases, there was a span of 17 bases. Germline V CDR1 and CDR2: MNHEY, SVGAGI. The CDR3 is CASSYSTGGQRAEAFF. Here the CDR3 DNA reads TGTGCCAGCAGTTACTCGACCGGGGGGCAAAGAGCTGAAGCTTTCTTT.

The CDR3 DNA sequence: TGTGCCAGCAGTTTCAGGAGAGGGTACAATGAGCAGTTCTTC. It yields the protein CASSFRRGYNEQFF. This chain connects TRBV28 to TRBJ2-1; D perhaps matches TRBD2 (5 bases). The CDR3 contains 14 residues. V was pared by 3 bases and J by 4 bases, with 10 bases between. Germline values: CDR1 MDHEN, CDR2 SYDVKM.

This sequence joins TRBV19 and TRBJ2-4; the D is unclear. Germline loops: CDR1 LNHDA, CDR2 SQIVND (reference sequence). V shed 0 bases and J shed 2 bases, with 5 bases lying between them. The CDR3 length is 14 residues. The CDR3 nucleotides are TGTGCCAGTAGTATAGACAGCTCCAAAAACATTCAGTACTTC. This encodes CASSIDSSKNIQYF.

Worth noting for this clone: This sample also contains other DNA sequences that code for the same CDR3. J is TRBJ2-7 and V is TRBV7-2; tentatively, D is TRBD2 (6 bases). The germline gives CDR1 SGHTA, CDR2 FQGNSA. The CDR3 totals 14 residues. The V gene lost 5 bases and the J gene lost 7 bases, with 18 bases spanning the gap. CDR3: CASSLGRGTGEQYF. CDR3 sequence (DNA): TGTGCCAGCAGCCTCGGTCGGGGGACGGGGGAGCAGTACTTC.

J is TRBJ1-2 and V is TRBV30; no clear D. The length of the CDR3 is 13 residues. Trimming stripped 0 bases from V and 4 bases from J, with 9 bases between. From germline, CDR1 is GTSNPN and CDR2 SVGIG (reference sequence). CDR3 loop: CAWSVQSSYGYTF. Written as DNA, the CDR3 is TGTGCCTGGAGTGTACAGTCCAGCTATGGCTACACCTTC.

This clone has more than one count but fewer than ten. The CDR3 spells CASSPPNGYTF. As DNA, the CDR3 is TGTGCCAGTAGCCCACCCAATGGCTACACCTTC. The chain carries TRBV19 and TRBJ1-2, with D unclear. There are 11 residues in the CDR3. The germline V and J ends were trimmed by 6 bases and 6 bases, with 8 bases remaining between them. Germline values: CDR1 LNHDA, CDR2 SQIVND (reference sequence).